There are many counts of the clone carrying this TCR beta chain. This beta chain is an off-target read within a library intended for alpha chains, so its frequency means little. Germline V gene lookup returns CDR1 SGDLS and CDR2 YYNGEE. The CDR3 sequence is 16 residues long. The V and J ends lost 4 bases and 6 bases respectively, with 20 bases between them. This specimen comes from a study of spatial heterogeneity in lung cancer. From the 5' RACE reads, TCRdb called clonotypes with MiXCR, one entry per CDR3 protein. The profile covers approximately 11,000 distinct CDR3 sequences, with roughly 4% appearing a single time and around 6.9% taken by the ten largest. Sample time point: sample taken at primary tumor resection. The study sequenced unsorted whole RNA from tumor, nontumor lung or frozen PBMC.

Here the sequenced sample was normal lung tissue next to the tumor, taken at surgery. This chain links TRBV9 with TRBJ2-1; D is possibly TRBD2 (6 bases). The TCR originated in a male donor with early-stage non-small cell lung cancer. CDR3 bases: TGTGCCAGCAGCCCTTTGACGGGAGTGTTCTTCAATGAGCAGTTCTTC. Amino acid sequence: CASSPLTGVFFNEQFF.